There are a few counts of the clone carrying this TCR beta chain. Its antigen is unknown. A read error may account for a junction end that differs from germline. Additional DNA sequences in this sample encode the identical CDR3. This sample is part of a study of Tregs in tolerant kidney transplant recipients. FACS sorting followed a 6-day coculture of CFSE-labeled recipient PBMCs with irradiated graft donor PBMCs. CDR3 size: 13 residues. CDR1 and CDR2 from the germline V gene are WNHNN and SYGVQD (reference sequence). Assay: immunoSEQ multiplex PCR; the TCRdb copy retains only in-frame clones and omits some. The sample consists of thousands of clones, roughly 36% of them appearing once. Points from the study as a whole: Donor-specific Treg expansion exceeded global Treg expansion in tolerant patients, suggesting antigen drive. This study did not directly address biological reproducibility. Nucleotide sequences could not be compared across some patients' samples due to primer changes. Findings come from small patient numbers and require larger validation.

This clonotype was sampled from a human patient who received a combined kidney and bone marrow transplant. The chain recombines TRBV10-1 with TRBJ1-6; D might be TRBD1 (5 bases). Specimen: CD8+ T cells from blood cultured with allogeneic cells, collected before the transplant. CDR3 region: CARQGAWDSPLHF. As DNA, the CDR3 is TGCGCCAGGCAGGGCGCTTGGGATTCCCCCCTCCACTTT.